The sequence of this TCR beta chain was determined in a study of graft-versus-host responses after intestinal transplantation. In the study overall: Transplants given to recipients were multivisceral, liver-intestinal, or isolated intestinal. The study gave all recipients anti-thymocyte globulin induction, then tacrolimus and steroids for about 3 years. Whole-study results and caveats: The authors found GvH clones in recipient marrow, some appearing first in ileum or blood. Across patients carrying graft-donor T cell macrochimerism, allografts held high graft-versus-host to host-versus-graft clonal ratios.

Germline lookup yields CDR1 MNHNY and CDR2 SVGAGI (reference sequence). V shed 6 bases and J shed 4 bases, with 19 bases lying between them. There are 15 residues in the CDR3. This clone came up once. The antigen remains unidentified. Assay: immunoSEQ multiplex PCR; the TCRdb copy retains only in-frame clones and omits some. The sample shows some 120,000 clones, approximately 92% of them seen only once. This chain uses TRBV6-6 with TRBJ2-7, with a weak D call TRBD1 (5 bases). This sequence was found in a human donor who was the organ donor for an intestinal transplant. This material consisted of unstimulated CD4+ T cells sorted from spleen or lymph node cells, taken before transplant. The CDR3 here is CASSLEPGQGYEQYF. In nucleotides, the CDR3 is TGTGCCAGCAGCCTCGAACCGGGCCAGGGATACGAGCAGTACTTC.